This TCR beta chain was identified in a study of blood T cell repertoires in COVID-19. TCRdb's copy holds only in-frame clones and misses some; the assay was immunoSEQ multiplex PCR. The sample lists tens of thousands of clones, 70% to 90% occurring once. Germline V gives CDR1 MNHNY, CDR2 SVGAGI (reference sequence). This CDR3 is 12 amino acids long. V lost 5 bases and J 4 bases, leaving 8 bases between the germline ends. The receptor was isolated from a man between 60 and 70 years old with acute or convalescent COVID-19. The sample comprised peripheral blood. This chain uses TRBV6-6 with TRBJ1-2; D might be TRBD1 (5 bases). The CDR3 DNA is TGTGCCAGCAGTCCAGACAGCTATGGCTACACCTTC. This sequence encodes CASSPDSYGYTF.